This TCR beta chain was observed in a study of OX40 agonist ivuxolimab in advanced cancers. This clone is a singleton in its sample. The antigen remains unidentified. The CDR3 loop spans 15 amino acids. V dropped 0 bases and J dropped 8 bases, with 17 bases sitting between them. Germline V gives CDR1 SGHKS, CDR2 YYEKEE (reference sequence). Sequencing used immunoSEQ multiplex PCR; TCRdb keeps in-frame clones, though not all of them. The data contain roughly 35,000 clones, 65% to 80% of them singletons. Exclusion applied to patients with autoimmune disease history or systemic immunosuppression. Findings and limits, study-wide: Researchers did not establish what antigens the expanded peripheral T cells target.

The sample in question was CD4+ or CD8+ T cells sorted from blood, obtained in a trial of the OX40 agonist ivuxolimab. This receptor was taken from an adult with an advanced solid tumor such as melanoma, head and neck, liver or kidney cancer. The gene calls are TRBV5-5 and TRBJ1-2; D gene uncertain. For the CDR3, the DNA is TGTGCCAGCAGCTTGGGGGTTTGGGAGGCCCGGGGCTACACCTTC. Translated, it gives CASSLGVWEARGYTF.